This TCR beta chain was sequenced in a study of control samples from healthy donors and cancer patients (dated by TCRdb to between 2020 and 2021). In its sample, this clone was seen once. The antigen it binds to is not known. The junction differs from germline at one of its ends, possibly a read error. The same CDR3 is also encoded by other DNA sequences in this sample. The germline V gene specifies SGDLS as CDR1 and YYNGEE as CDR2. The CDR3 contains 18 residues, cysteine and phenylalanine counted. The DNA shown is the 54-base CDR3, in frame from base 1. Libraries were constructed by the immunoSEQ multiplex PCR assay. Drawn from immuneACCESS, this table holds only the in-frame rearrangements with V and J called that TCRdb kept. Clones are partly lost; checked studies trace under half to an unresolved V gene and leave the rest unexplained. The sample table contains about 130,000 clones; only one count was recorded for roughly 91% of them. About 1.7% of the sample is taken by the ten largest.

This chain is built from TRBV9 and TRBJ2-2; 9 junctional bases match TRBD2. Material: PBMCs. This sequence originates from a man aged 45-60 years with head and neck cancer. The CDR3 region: CASSVRRCGGENTGELFF. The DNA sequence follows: TGCGCCAGCAGCGTACGGAGGTGCGGGGGGGAGAACACCGGGGAGCTGTTTTTT.